These 14 T cell receptor beta chains were sequenced from one sample in a study of T cell responses to AZD1222 COVID-19 vaccine. Produced via immunoSEQ multiplex PCR; TCRdb's table is partial and in-frame only. The table records 120,000 to 150,000 clones, approximately 90% of them present only once. The sequenced sample was peripheral blood, obtained on day 0 of AZD1222 vaccination. Receptor source: an adult in good health.

This clone was observed a handful of times. The V gene is TRBV2, the J gene TRBJ2-6; D perhaps matches TRBD2 (7 bases). Germline lookup yields CDR1 SNHLY and CDR2 FYNNEI. V was shortened by 7 bases and J by 3 bases, with 10 bases between the two germline ends. The CDR3 covers 14 residues. The CDR3 region has the DNA TGTGCCAGCAACGGGGGGCGTGGGGCCAACGTCCTGACTTTC. This translates into CASNGGRGANVLTF.

This rearrangement joins TRBV4-3 to TRBJ1-3; perhaps TRBD1 as D (5 bases). This CDR3 spans 16 amino acids. CDR1 LGHNA and CDR2 YSLEER come from the germline V gene. Trimming shortened V by 0 bases and J by 4 bases, and 13 bases separated the two germline ends. CDR3 coding DNA: TGCGCCAGCAGCCAAGATACAAGCGGGGCCGGAAACACCATATATTTT. It specifies CASSQDTSGAGNTIYF.

This clone was seen more than once but under ten times. The V call is TRBV27, the J call TRBJ2-7, with D tentatively TRBD1 or TRBD2 (5 bases each). Germline CDR1 is MNHEY and CDR2 is SMNVEV (reference sequence). Between the trimmed V and J ends, which lost 8 bases and 2 bases, there was a span of 13 bases. This CDR3 spans 13 amino acids. CDR3 bases: TGTGCCAGCCCCCGGGACGGAACCTACGAGCAGTACTTC. Protein sequence: CASPRDGTYEQYF.

The chain has TRBV19 and TRBJ1-5; perhaps TRBD1 as D (6 bases). V lost 7 bases and J lost 7, with 17 bases in between. There are 14 residues in the CDR3. In germline, CDR1 is LNHDA, CDR2 SQIVND (reference sequence). CDR3 sequence: CASTLSGGRQPQHF. CDR3 bases: TGTGCCAGTACCCTTTCGGGGGGCCGCCAGCCCCAGCATTTT.

This clone was seen a single time. Other DNA sequences in the sample encode the same CDR3. The gene calls are TRBV28 and TRBJ1-1; no clear D. Germline CDR1 reads MDHEN; CDR2 reads SYDVKM. V gave up 2 bases and J gave up 1 base, with 2 bases separating them. The CDR3 length is 12 residues. The CDR3 DNA is TGTGCCAGCAGTTTAACGAACACTGAAGCTTTCTTT. Its protein product is CASSLTNTEAFF.

This chain uses TRBV9 with TRBJ2-3; D is perhaps TRBD1 (6 bases). CDR1 is SGDLS, CDR2 YYNGEE, per germline. Deletions cut 1 base from V and 5 bases from J, with 11 bases between. The CDR3 has 14 residues. The CDR3 coding sequence is TGTGCCAGCAGCGTAAGTGGGGGCGGAGATACGCAGTATTTT. Protein product: CASSVSGGGDTQYF.

This CDR3 is CASRDTGQGFSNEQFF. The CDR3 bases are TGTGCCAGCAGGGATACGGGACAGGGATTTTCCAATGAGCAGTTCTTC. The J gene is TRBJ2-1, the V gene TRBV28; 9 bases match TRBD1. J was trimmed by 6 bases and V by 6 bases; bases with no gene match: 12. CDR1 and CDR2 (germline): MDHEN, SYDVKM. The CDR3 length is 16 residues.

The V gene is TRBV24-1, the J gene TRBJ2-1; D is uncertain. The CDR3 runs to 11 residues. CDR1 and CDR2 (germline): KGHDR, SFDVKD. V was clipped by 4 bases and J by 8 bases, with 5 bases between them. CDR3 nucleotide sequence: TGTGCCACCAGTGAGGGCTATGAGCAGTTCTTC. This translates into CATSEGYEQFF.

This chain uses TRBV10-3 with TRBJ1-1, with unresolved D. Germline assignment: CDR1 ENHRY and CDR2 SYGVKD. The CDR3 loop spans 13 amino acids. The germline V and J ends were trimmed by 9 bases and 1 base, with 12 bases remaining between them. For the CDR3, the DNA is TGTGCCATTGACGCCGGGCGGAACACTGAAGCTTTCTTT. It codes for CAIDAGRNTEAFF.

The chain uses TRBV9 and TRBJ2-1, with TRBD1 matching 8 bases. This CDR3 is 15 amino acids long. CDR1 and CDR2 (germline): SGDLS, YYNGEE. V shed 5 bases and J 6 bases; nucleotides not matched to a gene: 10. The CDR3 DNA reads as TGTGCCAGCAGTGAACAGACAGGGGCTTTCAATGAGCAGTTCTTC. Protein sequence: CASSEQTGAFNEQFF.

The chain recombines TRBV28 with TRBJ2-6; 9 nucleotides agree with TRBD1. There are 18 residues in the CDR3. With V trimmed by 4 bases and J by 2 bases, 9 bases remained unmatched. Germline lookup yields CDR1 MDHEN and CDR2 SYDVKM. The CDR3 DNA sequence: TGTGCCAGCAGTTCACCGGACAGGGGCTCCACTGGGGCCAACGTCCTGACTTTC. The encoded protein is CASSSPDRGSTGANVLTF.

The rearrangement joins TRBV9 to TRBJ2-5; unclear D gene. The germline gives CDR1 SGDLS, CDR2 YYNGEE. The CDR3 contains 13 residues. Trimming cost V 1 base and J 0 bases, with 4 bases left between them. CDR3 in DNA: TGTGCCAGCAGCGTATCCTACCAAGAGACCCAGTACTTC. Its translation: CASSVSYQETQYF. Based on the CDR3 plus reference TRBV9 and TRBJ2-5, the full variable domain is DSGVTQTPKHLITATGQRVTLRCSPRSGDLSVYWYQQSLDQGLQFLIQYYNGEERAKGNILERFSAQQFPDLHSELNLSSLELGDSALYFCASSVSYQETQYFGPGTRLLVL.

The V gene is TRBV28, the J gene TRBJ2-6; perhaps TRBD1 as D (6 bases). Trimming left V 7 bases short and J 0 bases short, with 10 bases between. The length of the CDR3 is 15 residues. The germline V gene has CDR1 MDHEN and CDR2 SYDVKM. The CDR3 DNA follows: TGTGCCAGCAAAGGACAGACCTCTGGGGCCAACGTCCTGACTTTC. This translates into CASKGQTSGANVLTF.

The chain uses TRBV5-4 and TRBJ2-3; D call uncertain. Trimming stripped 4 bases from V and 4 bases from J, with 13 bases between. CDR1 is SGHNT and CDR2 is YYREEE in the germline V gene (reference sequence). This CDR3 has 14 residues. The CDR3 sequence: CASSPRGRADTQYF. CDR3 nucleotide sequence: TGTGCCAGCAGCCCTCGAGGTAGAGCAGATACGCAGTATTTT.